A single sample gave rise to the 2 T cell receptor beta chains below, sequenced in a study of blood T cell repertoires in COVID-19. Clones were read by immunoSEQ multiplex PCR, and TCRdb kept only the in-frame ones, dropping some. The sample has 250,000 to 300,000 clones, around 86% seen once. The sequencing sample was made of PBMCs or T cells enriched from blood (not recorded which). The receptors were sampled from a woman in her 40s who had recovered from COVID-19.

Only one count was recorded for this clone. CDR3 protein: CASSPTLANRKNTEAFF. As DNA, the CDR3 is TGTGCCAGCAGCCCGACCCTTGCGAACAGAAAGAACACTGAAGCTTTCTTT. The V gene is TRBV3-1 (or the pseudogene TRBV3-2), the J gene TRBJ1-1; D is uncertain. Germline values: CDR1 LGHDT, CDR2 YNNKEL (reference sequence). CDR3 length: 17 residues. V lost 4 bases and J 1 base, leaving 19 bases between the germline ends.

The V gene is TRBV2, the J gene TRBJ1-5; 7 bases map to TRBD1. Germline assignment: CDR1 SNHLY and CDR2 FYNNEI. V lost 6 bases to trimming and J lost 4 bases; unmatched junction nucleotides: 9. This CDR3 is built from 15 residues. In DNA form, the CDR3 reads TGTGCCAGCAGCGAAAGAGGGGGCAGGAATCAGCCCCAGCATTTT. It specifies CASSERGGRNQPQHF.